The clone carrying this T cell receptor (beta chain) was counted a few times. The data were taken from a study of blood T cell repertoires in COVID-19. Everyone who took part was 18 to 89 years old, and they came from 20 to 25 US areas. Which cohort a participant joined came from the clinical history participants gave. Among Cohort 3 donors, those recovered had two negative PCRs, clearance, or symptom resolution. As handled by the study authors: Amplification with reference gene primers provided the estimates of nucleated cell counts. TCRdb keeps only in-frame clones here, not all; method: immunoSEQ multiplex PCR. V and J calls and clone size come straight from that table; D and trimming were deduced from the DNA. The sample includes 250,000 to 300,000 clones, around 86% of them seen just once. V shed 1 base, J shed 3 bases, and the junction held 6 bases outside the gene matches. Germline CDR1 KGHSH, CDR2 LQKENI. The CDR3 contains 17 residues.

The gene calls are TRBV18 and TRBJ2-3; 11 bases align to TRBD2. What was sequenced was PBMCs or T cells enriched from blood (not recorded which). The clonotype originates from a woman aged 40-49 years who had recovered from COVID-19. This chain's CDR3 is CASSPLPGLAETDTQYF. CDR3 DNA sequence: TGTGCCAGCTCACCACTGCCGGGACTAGCGGAGACAGATACGCAGTATTTT.